Sequencing of this T cell receptor beta chain was carried out in a study of blood T cell repertoires in COVID-19. Study context: Specimens from acute and convalescent COVID-19 originated in the United States, Italy and Spain.

There are 15 residues in the CDR3. The V gene end was trimmed by 4 bases and the J gene end by 10 bases; junction bases not matched to a gene: 11. From germline, CDR1 is LNHDA and CDR2 SQIVND (reference sequence). Source study methods: The assay estimated nucleated cells by amplifying reference gene primers. Libraries were prepared by immunoSEQ multiplex PCR; TCRdb keeps only in-frame clonotypes and omits some of them. That table supplies the V and J calls and clone size; D and trimming were determined from the DNA. This sample carries about 87,000 clones, around 86% of them seen once, and the ten largest clones take about 2%. There are a few counts of this clone.

J is TRBJ1-4 and V is TRBV19, with TRBD1 identical over 8 bases. The sample consisted of peripheral blood. The sequence came from a woman in her 70s with acute or convalescent COVID-19. CDR3 loop: CASSKGQAATAKLFF. The CDR3 DNA sequence: TGTGCCAGTAGTAAGGGACAGGCAGCCACGGCAAAACTGTTTTTT.